These T cell receptor beta chains were read from a single sample in a study of cytomegalovirus exposure and HLA in healthy donors. The assay was immunoSEQ multiplex PCR, and TCRdb's table has in-frame clones only and misses some. The data contain about 150,000 clones, around 75% of them seen just once; the ten biggest clones take up around 4.2%. The sequenced material came from PBMCs. Receptors originate from a man aged 60-69 years in good health and CMV-seronegative. Both conserved end residues are part of each CDR3. Fields, in order: J gene, V gene, D gene, clone size, CDR3 DNA, CDR3 protein. A D gene is named only where the DNA matches it firmly. Clone size is not always given. Where it is, it says once, few, many or a class for expanded clones.

>TRBJ2-2|TRBV15|TRBD1|-
TGTGCCACCAATACAGGGGAAACCGGGGAGCTGTTTTTT
CATNTGETGELFF
>TRBJ2-5|TRBV10-3|TRBD2|-
TGTGCCACCCTGGGGGACCGCGGGGGAGAGACCCAGTACTTC
CATLGDRGGETQYF
>TRBJ1-5|TRBV10-3|TRBD1|-
TGTGCCATCAGTGAGTCGGGGGACAGGGGGCGCGGTCAGCCCCAGCATTTT
CAISESGDRGRGQPQHF
>TRBJ2-3|TRBV9|-|few
TGTGCCAGCAGCGTTATAGGCACAGATACGCAGTATTTT
CASSVIGTDTQYF
>TRBJ2-7|TRBV19|-|-
TGTGCCAGTAGGCAGAGGGGGTTTGTCGAGCAGTACTTC
CASRQRGFVEQYF
>TRBJ1-1|TRBV6-6|TRBD1|few
TGTGCCAGCAGTTACCAGACAGGGCCTGCGAACACTGAAGCTTTCTTT
CASSYQTGPANTEAFF
>TRBJ2-5|TRBV27|TRBD1|few
TGTGCCAGCAGTTTATCCCGGCAGGGGGCGGGAGAGACCCAGTACTTC
CASSLSRQGAGETQYF
>TRBJ2-7|TRBV7-9|-|-
TGTGCCAGCAGAATAGACAGCTCCTACGAGCAGTACTTC
CASRIDSSYEQYF
>TRBJ2-1|TRBV10-2|-|-
TGCGCCAGCAGTGACGTAATGCAGTTCTTC
CASSDVMQFF
>TRBJ2-7|TRBV6-5|TRBD1|-
TGTGCCAGCAGTACCGGGACAGGGAACGAGCAGTACTTC
CASSTGTGNEQYF
>TRBJ2-3|TRBV27|-|-
TGTGCCAGCAGTTTATGGAGCAGTAACACAGATACGCAGTATTTT
CASSLWSSNTDTQYF
>TRBJ1-5|TRBV19|-|-
TGTGCCAGTAGTATGACAGGCGACAATCAGCCCCAGCATTTT
CASSMTGDNQPQHF
>TRBJ2-2|TRBV5-1|TRBD1|-
TGCGCCAGCAGCTTTGGGCAGGGGGCTTGGGACACCGGGGAGCTGTTTTTT
CASSFGQGAWDTGELFF